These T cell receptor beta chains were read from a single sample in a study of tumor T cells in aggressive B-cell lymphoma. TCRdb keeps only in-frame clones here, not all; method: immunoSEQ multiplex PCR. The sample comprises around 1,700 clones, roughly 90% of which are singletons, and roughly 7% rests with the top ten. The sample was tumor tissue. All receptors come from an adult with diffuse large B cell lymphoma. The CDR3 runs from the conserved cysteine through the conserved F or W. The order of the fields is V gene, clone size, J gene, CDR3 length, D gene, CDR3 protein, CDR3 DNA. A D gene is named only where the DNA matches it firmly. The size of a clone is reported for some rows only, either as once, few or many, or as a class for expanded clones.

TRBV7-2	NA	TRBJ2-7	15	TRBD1	CASSDRDRRLYEQYF	TGTGCCAGCAGCGACCGGGACAGAAGGCTCTACGAGCAGTACTTC
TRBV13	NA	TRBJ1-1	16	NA	CASSLRGSGRSPEAFF	TGTGCCAGCAGCCTAAGGGGTAGCGGCAGATCCCCTGAAGCTTTCTTT
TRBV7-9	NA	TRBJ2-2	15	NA	CASSLTSVLTRELFF	TGTGCCAGCAGCTTAACCTCTGTCCTAACCAGGGAGCTGTTTTTT
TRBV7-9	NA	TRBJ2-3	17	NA	CASSLGRSELGTDTQYF	TGTGCCAGCAGCTTAGGTCGGTCCGAGTTAGGCACAGATACGCAGTATTTT
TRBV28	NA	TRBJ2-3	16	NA	CASSLNPSGITDTQYF	TGTGCCAGCAGTTTAAACCCGAGCGGTATTACAGATACGCAGTATTTT
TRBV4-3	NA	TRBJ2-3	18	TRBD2	CASSASPRAGGGTDTQYF	TGCGCCAGCAGCGCATCCCCCAGGGCGGGGGGGGGCACAGATACGCAGTATTTT
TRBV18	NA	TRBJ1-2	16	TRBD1	CASSPRQGPPNYGYTF	TGTGCCAGCTCACCAAGACAGGGCCCGCCTAACTATGGCTACACCTTC
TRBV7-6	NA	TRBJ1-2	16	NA	CASSLGFTAGREGYTF	TGTGCCAGCAGCTTAGGCTTCACGGCGGGGCGGGAGGGCTACACCTTC
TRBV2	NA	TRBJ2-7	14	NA	CASSESSVVDEQYF	TGTGCCAGCAGTGAGTCCTCGGTGGTCGACGAGCAGTACTTC
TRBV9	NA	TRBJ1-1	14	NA	CASSVTPGNTEAFF	TGTGCCAGCAGCGTAACTCCCGGGAACACTGAAGCTTTCTTT
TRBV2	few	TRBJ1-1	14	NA	CASSDQGMNTEAFF	TGTGCCAGCAGTGATCAGGGCATGAACACTGAAGCTTTCTTT
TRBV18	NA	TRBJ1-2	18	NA	CASSPSVEGSTGNYGYTF	TGTGCCAGCTCACCATCAGTGGAGGGTTCTACGGGTAACTATGGCTACACCTTC
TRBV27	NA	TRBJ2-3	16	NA	CASSLQGSYPEDTQYF	TGTGCCAGCAGTTTACAGGGGTCGTACCCTGAGGATACGCAGTATTTT
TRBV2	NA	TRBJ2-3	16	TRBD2	CASSEMPGLASDTQYF	TGTGCCAGCAGTGAGATGCCGGGACTAGCGTCTGATACGCAGTATTTT
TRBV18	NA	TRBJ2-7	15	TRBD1	CASSLTGGTPYEQYF	TGTGCCAGCTCTCTTACAGGGGGTACCCCCTACGAGCAGTACTTC
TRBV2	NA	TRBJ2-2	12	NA	CASIGGSKELFF	TGTGCCAGCATTGGAGGGAGCAAGGAGCTGTTTTTT
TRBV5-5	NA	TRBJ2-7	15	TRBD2	CASRLGAGSSYEQYF	TGTGCCAGCAGGCTAGGAGCGGGGAGCTCCTACGAGCAGTACTTC
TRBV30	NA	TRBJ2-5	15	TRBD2	CAWSGTSGVQETQYF	TGTGCCTGGAGCGGGACTAGCGGGGTACAAGAGACCCAGTACTTC
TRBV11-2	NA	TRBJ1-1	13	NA	CASRPIMNTEAFF	TGTGCCAGCAGGCCTATTATGAACACTGAAGCTTTCTTT
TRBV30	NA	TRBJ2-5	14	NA	CAWSTPPSGGDQYF	TGTGCCTGGAGTACACCCCCCAGCGGTGGGGACCAGTACTTC
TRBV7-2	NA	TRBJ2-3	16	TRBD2	CASSLIAGAYTDTQYF	TGTGCCAGCAGCCTAATAGCGGGGGCTTACACAGATACGCAGTATTTT
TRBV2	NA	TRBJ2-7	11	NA	CASSAEGEQYF	TGTGCCAGCTCGGCTGAGGGCGAGCAGTACTTC
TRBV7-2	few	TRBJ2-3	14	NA	CASRPGNPGDTQYF	TGTGCCAGCAGACCCGGGAACCCAGGAGATACGCAGTATTTT
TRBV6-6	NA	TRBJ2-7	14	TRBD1	CASSSGQGTNEQYF	TGTGCCAGCAGTTCGGGACAGGGGACCAACGAGCAGTACTTC
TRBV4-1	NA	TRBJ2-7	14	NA	CASSQDSGWVEQYF	TGCGCCAGCAGCCAAGATTCGGGGTGGGTCGAGCAGTACTTC
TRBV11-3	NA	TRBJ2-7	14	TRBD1	CASSPGTGPAEQYF	TGTGCCAGCAGCCCTGGGACAGGACCCGCCGAGCAGTACTTC
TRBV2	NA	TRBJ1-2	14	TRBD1	CASSEEQGEYGYTF	TGTGCCAGCAGTGAAGAACAGGGGGAATATGGCTACACCTTC
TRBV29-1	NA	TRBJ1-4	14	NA	CSVEGTSDREKLFF	TGCAGCGTGGAAGGGACAAGCGATCGGGAAAAACTGTTTTTT
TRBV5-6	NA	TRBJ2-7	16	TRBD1	CASSFESGQGAREQYF	TGTGCCAGCAGCTTCGAATCGGGACAGGGGGCACGCGAGCAGTACTTC
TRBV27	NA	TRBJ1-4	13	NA	CASSSRFNEKLFF	TGTGCCAGCAGTTCCAGGTTTAATGAAAAACTGTTTTTT
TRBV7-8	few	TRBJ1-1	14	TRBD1	CASSLGGQGTEAFF	TGTGCCAGCAGCTTAGGGGGACAGGGCACTGAAGCTTTCTTT
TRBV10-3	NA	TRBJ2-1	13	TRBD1	CAIRQGEQNEQFF	TGTGCCATCAGGCAGGGGGAACAGAATGAGCAGTTCTTC
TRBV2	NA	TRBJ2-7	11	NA	CASSDGGEQYF	TGTGCCAGCAGTGATGGAGGCGAGCAGTACTTC
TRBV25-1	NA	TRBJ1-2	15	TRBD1	CASSARTGGGDGYTF	TGTGCCAGCAGTGCCAGGACAGGGGGCGGCGACGGCTACACCTTC
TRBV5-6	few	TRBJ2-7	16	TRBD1	CASSSRTGGIIDEQYF	TGTGCCAGCAGCTCCAGGACAGGGGGAATCATCGACGAGCAGTACTTC
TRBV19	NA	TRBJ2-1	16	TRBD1	CASSIPGTGAYNEQFF	TGTGCCAGTAGTATTCCCGGGACAGGGGCATACAATGAGCAGTTCTTC
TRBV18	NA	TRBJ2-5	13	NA	CASSPSGQETQYF	TGTGCCAGCTCACCAAGCGGCCAGGAGACCCAGTACTTC
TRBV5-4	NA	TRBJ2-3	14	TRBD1	CASTGDRSTDTQYF	TGTGCCAGCACCGGGGACAGGTCGACAGATACGCAGTATTTT
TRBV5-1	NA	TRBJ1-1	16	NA	CASSLLGHLLGTEAFF	TGCGCCAGCAGCTTATTGGGACATCTCCTAGGGACTGAAGCTTTCTTT
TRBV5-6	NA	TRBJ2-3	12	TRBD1	CASSPRTGAQYF	TGTGCCAGCAGCCCCAGGACAGGTGCGCAGTATTTT
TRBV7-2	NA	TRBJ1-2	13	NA	CASSLGAQGGYTF	TGTGCCAGCAGCTTAGGGGCACAAGGTGGCTACACCTTC
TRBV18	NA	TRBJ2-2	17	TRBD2	CASSPSLAAKNTGELFF	TGTGCCAGCTCACCGTCCCTAGCGGCCAAGAACACCGGGGAGCTGTTTTTT
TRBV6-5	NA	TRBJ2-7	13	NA	CASSYYPGREQYF	TGTGCCAGCAGTTACTATCCAGGGCGCGAGCAGTACTTC
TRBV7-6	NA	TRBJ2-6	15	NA	CASSSTGSGANVLTF	TGTGCCAGCAGTTCTACAGGCTCTGGGGCCAACGTCCTGACTTTC
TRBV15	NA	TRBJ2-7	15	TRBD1	CATSEGTASSYEQYF	TGTGCCACCAGCGAAGGGACAGCGAGCTCCTACGAGCAGTACTTC
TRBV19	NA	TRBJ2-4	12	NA	CASTKQGDIQYF	TGTGCCAGTACTAAGCAGGGTGACATTCAGTACTTC